This TCR beta chain was captured by sequencing in a study of blood T cell repertoires in COVID-19. Study background: T cells, B-cell-depleted T cells, or PBMCs supplied cDNA or gDNA.

CDR3 length: 16 amino acids. Germline lookup yields CDR1 LNHNV and CDR2 YYDKDF (reference sequence). V lost 5 bases to trimming and J lost 7 bases; unmatched junction nucleotides: 5. Source study methods: Cell counts per sample came from amplifying reference gene primers. The protocol was immunoSEQ multiplex PCR, while the TCRdb copy is restricted to in-frame clones and leaves out a portion. V, J and clone size were drawn from that table, and D and trimming were deduced from the DNA. The sample lists 71,000 or so clones, around 86% occurring once. This clonotype was obtained from a man aged 50 to 59 with active COVID-19. This chain links TRBV15 with TRBJ2-1; 16 nucleotides align to TRBD2. Sample: peripheral blood. CDR3 loop: CATSRQGLAGGNEQFF. The CDR3, as DNA: TGTGCCACCAGCCGCCAGGGACTAGCGGGAGGGAATGAGCAGTTCTTC. Supplemented by reference TRBV15 and TRBJ2-1, the full variable domain reads DAMVIQNPRYQVTQFGKPVTLSCSQTLNHNVMYWYQQKSSQAPKLLFHYYDKDFNNEADTPDNFQSRRPNTSFCFLDIRSPGLGDTAMYLCATSRQGLAGGNEQFFGPGTRLTVL.